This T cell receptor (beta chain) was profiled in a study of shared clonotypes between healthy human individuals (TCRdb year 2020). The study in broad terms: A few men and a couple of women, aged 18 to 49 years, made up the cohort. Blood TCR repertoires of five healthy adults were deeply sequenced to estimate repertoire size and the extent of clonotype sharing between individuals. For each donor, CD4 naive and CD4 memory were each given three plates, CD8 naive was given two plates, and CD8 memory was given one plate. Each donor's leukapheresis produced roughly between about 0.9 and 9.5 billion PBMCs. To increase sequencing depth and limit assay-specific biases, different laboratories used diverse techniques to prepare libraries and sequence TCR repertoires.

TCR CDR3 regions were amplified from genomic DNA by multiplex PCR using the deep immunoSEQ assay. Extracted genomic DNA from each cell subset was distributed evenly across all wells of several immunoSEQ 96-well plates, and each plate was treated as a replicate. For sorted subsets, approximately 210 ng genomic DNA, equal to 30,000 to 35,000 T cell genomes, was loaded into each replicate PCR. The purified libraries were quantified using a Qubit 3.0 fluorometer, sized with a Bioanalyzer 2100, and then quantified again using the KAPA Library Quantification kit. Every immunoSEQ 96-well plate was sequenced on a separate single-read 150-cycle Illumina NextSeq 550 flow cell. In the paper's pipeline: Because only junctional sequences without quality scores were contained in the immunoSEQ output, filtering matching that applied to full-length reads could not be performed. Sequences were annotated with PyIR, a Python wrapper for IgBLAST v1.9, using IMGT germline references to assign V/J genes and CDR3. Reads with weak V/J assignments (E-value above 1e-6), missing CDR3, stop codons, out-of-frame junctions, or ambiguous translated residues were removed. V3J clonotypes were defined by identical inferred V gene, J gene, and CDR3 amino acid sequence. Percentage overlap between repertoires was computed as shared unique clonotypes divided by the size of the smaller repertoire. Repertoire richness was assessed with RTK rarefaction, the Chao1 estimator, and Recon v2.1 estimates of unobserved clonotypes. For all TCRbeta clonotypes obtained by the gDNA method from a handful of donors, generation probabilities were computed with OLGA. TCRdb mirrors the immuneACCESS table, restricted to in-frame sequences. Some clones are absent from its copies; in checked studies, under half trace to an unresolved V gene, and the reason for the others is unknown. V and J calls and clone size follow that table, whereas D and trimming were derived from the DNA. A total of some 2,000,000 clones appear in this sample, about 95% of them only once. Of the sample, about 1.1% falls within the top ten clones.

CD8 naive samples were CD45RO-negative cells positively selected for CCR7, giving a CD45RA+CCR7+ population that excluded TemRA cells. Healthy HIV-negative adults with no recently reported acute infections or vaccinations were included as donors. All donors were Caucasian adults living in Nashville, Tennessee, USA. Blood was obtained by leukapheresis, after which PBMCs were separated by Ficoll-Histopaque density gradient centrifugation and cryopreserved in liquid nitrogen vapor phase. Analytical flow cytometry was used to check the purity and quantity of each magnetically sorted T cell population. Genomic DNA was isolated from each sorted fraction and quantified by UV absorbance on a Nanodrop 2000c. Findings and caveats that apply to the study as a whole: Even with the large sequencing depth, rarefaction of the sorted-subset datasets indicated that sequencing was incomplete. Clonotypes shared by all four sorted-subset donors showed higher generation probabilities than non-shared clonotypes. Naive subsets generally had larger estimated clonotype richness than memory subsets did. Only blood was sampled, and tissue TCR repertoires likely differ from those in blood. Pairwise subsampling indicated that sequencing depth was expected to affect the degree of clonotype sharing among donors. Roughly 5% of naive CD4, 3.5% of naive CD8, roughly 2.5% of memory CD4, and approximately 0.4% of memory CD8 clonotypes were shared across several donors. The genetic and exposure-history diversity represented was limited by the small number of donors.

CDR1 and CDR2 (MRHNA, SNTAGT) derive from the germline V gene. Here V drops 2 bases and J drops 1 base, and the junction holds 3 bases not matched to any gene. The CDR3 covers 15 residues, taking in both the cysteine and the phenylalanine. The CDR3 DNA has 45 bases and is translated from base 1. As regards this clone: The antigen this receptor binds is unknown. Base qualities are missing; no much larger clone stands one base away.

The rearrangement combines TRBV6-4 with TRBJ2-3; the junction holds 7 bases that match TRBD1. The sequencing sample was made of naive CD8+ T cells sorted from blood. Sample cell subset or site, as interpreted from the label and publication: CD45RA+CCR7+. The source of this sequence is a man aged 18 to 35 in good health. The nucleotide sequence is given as TGTGCCAGCAGTGACCCGGGACAGCGCACAGATACGCAGTATTTT. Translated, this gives CASSDPGQRTDTQYF.